This TCR beta chain was observed in a study of T cells in localized non-small cell lung cancer (dated by TCRdb to about 2020). Looking at the study overall: T cell repertoires of approximately 250 early-stage NSCLC patients were analyzed, with tumors being compared against uninvolved tumor-adjacent lungs. The cohort consisted of approximately 240 treatment-naive NSCLC patients whose localized lung tumors had been resected. Of the NSCLC patients, approximately 130 were male and 85 to 110 were female, and the mean age was approximately 64 years.

The CDR1 and CDR2 encoded by the germline V gene are SGDLS and YYNGEE. Cut back by 0 bases and 1 base, the V and J ends lie 7 bases apart. Including cysteine and phenylalanine, the CDR3 has 14 amino acids. The DNA shown is the 42-base CDR3, in frame from base 1. Results the study describes overall, beyond this receptor: Because of the exploratory design, TCR variables were selected using unadjusted p-values without false-discovery rate correction. Because multi-region tumor sequencing was not done, intratumor heterogeneity could not be ruled out. A median of 57 of the top 100 tumor clones turned up in the paired uninvolved adjacent lung, and 25 to 35 of those clones also ranked among the top 100 of that same adjacent lung. The highest T cell clonality was observed in uninvolved tumor-adjacent lung, where clonality exceeded that of tumor, suggesting that antigenic responses were more focused in uninvolved tumor-adjacent lung. Longer overall survival was associated with higher blood T cell density, whereas shorter survival was associated with higher adjacent-lung clonality.

The immunoSEQ Assay was used to sequence TCR beta CDR3 regions from DNA. Regarding the original processing steps: T cell density was computed as TCR beta template counts normalized to usable DNA estimated by amplifying housekeeping genes. Using the preseqR package, richness was estimated by extrapolating to 120,000 templates for tissue samples and 400,000 templates for PBMC samples. Clonality was defined as one minus Pielou's evenness. To identify tissue-enriched TCRs, differential abundance testing was run on productive amino-acid clonotypes with a minimum total count of 5 and an alpha of 0.1. The Jaccard Index and the Morisita Overlap Index were used to measure repertoire overlap between compartments. GLIPH grouped TCR beta CDR3s together with public tetramer-defined viral CDR3s, and a viral motif had to include at least three viral sequences and also show V-gene enrichment. Sourced from immuneACCESS, this table was stored by TCRdb with only in-frame sequences that have V and J called. A share of the clones is absent; for the studies checked, an unresolved V gene accounts for under half, and the remainder has no known explanation. V, J and clone size were drawn from that table, and D and trimming were deduced from the DNA. Across this sample there are approximately 34,000 clones, with roughly 85% seen only once. The top ten hold roughly 7.2% of the sample.

As for this clone: Its antigen specificity is not known. Base qualities are not recorded, but no much larger clone differs from it by a single base. In the same sample, other DNA sequences code for this CDR3.

At diagnosis, tumor, uninvolved tumor-adjacent lung and peripheral blood were collected and then preserved as a mix of FFPE and fresh-frozen material. For TCR repertoire profiling, blood samples were analyzed in the form of peripheral blood mononuclear cells. The TCR originated in a woman aged 35 to 70 with stage I lung adenocarcinoma. The rearrangement combines TRBV9 with TRBJ1-1; the D gene cannot be resolved reliably. Sequencing used peripheral blood, obtained before any cancer treatment. The CDR3 loop reads CASSVAPRNTEAFF. The DNA sequence follows: TGTGCCAGCAGCGTAGCACCCAGGAACACTGAAGCTTTCTTT.